Following are 16 T cell receptor beta chains from one sample sequenced in a study of T cell changes during pregnancy in multiple sclerosis. The protocol was immunoSEQ multiplex PCR, while the TCRdb copy is restricted to in-frame clones and leaves out a portion. Of about 69,000 clones in the sample, roughly 91% are singletons; the top ten hold 0.29%. The starting material was CD4+ T cells from peripheral blood mononuclear cells, obtained in the third trimester of pregnancy. These receptors were taken from a female donor in good health, enrolled as a control in a pregnancy study.

This rearrangement joins TRBV5-5 to TRBJ1-2; 11 bases map to TRBD1. Germline CDR1 and CDR2: SGHKS and YYEKEE (reference sequence). Trimming took 4 bases from V and 1 from J; bases not matched to a gene: 9. This CDR3 has 17 amino acids. The CDR3 loop is CASSVRDRGTNNYGYTF. The DNA of the CDR3 is TGTGCCAGCAGCGTCCGGGACAGGGGGACTAATAACTATGGCTACACCTTC.

The CDR3: CASSPRTGDNYGYTF. CDR3 sequence (DNA): TGTGCCAGCTCACCTAGGACAGGTGATAACTATGGCTACACCTTC. V and J are TRBV18 and TRBJ1-2; 7 nucleotides align to TRBD1. CDR1 KGHSH and CDR2 LQKENI come from the germline V gene. The V and J ends lost 3 bases and 1 base, in that order; junction bases with no gene match: 5. CDR3 length equals 15 residues. The full variable domain, completed using reference TRBV18 and TRBJ1-2, is NAGVMQNPRHLVRRRGQEARLRCSPMKGHSHVYWYRQLPEEGLKFMVYLQKENIIDESGMPKERFSAEFPKEGPSILRIQQVVRGDSAAYFCASSPRTGDNYGYTFGSGTRLTVV.

The genes are TRBV5-1 and TRBJ1-5; D not resolved. Deletions cut 6 bases from V and 7 bases from J, with 20 bases between. CDR3 length equals 15 residues. Germline V CDR1 and CDR2: SGHRS, YFSETQ. CDR3 in amino acids: CASILIFGFGQPQHF. DNA of the CDR3: TGCGCCAGCATTCTCATTTTCGGGTTCGGGCAGCCCCAGCATTTT.

The chain couples TRBV7-3 to TRBJ2-2, with 16 positions matching TRBD2. Per germline, CDR1 SGHTA and CDR2 FQGTGA. The J segment lost 6 bases and the V segment lost 5 bases, leaving 3 bases of the junction unmatched. CDR3 length: 16 residues. The CDR3: CASSAGLAGGAGELFF. The CDR3 DNA is TGTGCCAGCAGCGCGGGACTAGCGGGGGGGGCCGGGGAGCTGTTTTTT.

The rearrangement uses TRBV6-6 and TRBJ2-5, with D possibly matching TRBD1 (6 bases). V lost 4 bases and J 5 bases, leaving 11 bases between the germline ends. Germline-derived CDR1 and CDR2 are MNHNY and SVGAGI (reference sequence). CDR3 length: 13 residues. This CDR3 is CASSLQGGETQYF. The CDR3 DNA follows: TGTGCCAGCAGTTTACAGGGTGGGGAGACCCAGTACTTC.

The J gene is TRBJ1-1, the V gene TRBV9; D remains unclear. Per germline, CDR1 SGDLS and CDR2 YYNGEE. Trimming left V 3 bases short and J 1 base short, with 7 bases between. This CDR3 is 13 amino acids long. The CDR3 protein is CASSGAANTEAFF. The CDR3 DNA is TGTGCCAGCAGCGGGGCAGCGAACACTGAAGCTTTCTTT.

The genes are TRBV7-2 and TRBJ1-2; no firm D call. V was clipped by 3 bases and J by 7 bases, with 9 bases between them. The germline V gene encodes CDR1 SGHTA and CDR2 FQGNSA. The CDR3 consists of 12 residues. CDR3: CASSLLAFGYTF. CDR3 bases: TGTGCCAGCAGCTTGTTGGCATTTGGCTACACCTTC.

The J gene is TRBJ1-1, the V gene TRBV21-1; no check of the table's D call, TRBD1, against the DNA was made. TRBV21-1 is tagged as a pseudogene. The CDR3 runs to 15 residues. CDR3 sequence reads: CASSHSLQGRTEAFF. DNA of the CDR3: TGTGCCAGCAGCCATAGCTTACAGGGCCGCACTGAAGCTTTCTTT.

This chain joins TRBV6-5 and TRBJ1-1, with D unresolved. This CDR3 region has 16 residues. The germline gives CDR1 MNHEY, CDR2 SVGAGI. The germline V and J ends were trimmed by 2 bases and 4 bases, with 17 bases remaining between them. CDR3 bases: TGTGCCAGCAGTTACGGTACACTCACTAGGAGCACTGAAGCTTTCTTT. Protein sequence: CASSYGTLTRSTEAFF.

J is TRBJ2-5 and V is TRBV11-2, with D perhaps matching TRBD2 (5 bases). CDR1 is SGHAT, CDR2 FQNNGV, per germline. V was trimmed by 4 bases and J by 5 bases, leaving 17 bases between them. The CDR3 runs to 15 residues. CDR3 residues: CASSYLIGVGETQYF. The CDR3 DNA sequence: TGTGCCAGCAGCTATTTAATCGGGGTCGGGGAGACCCAGTACTTC.

The chain combines TRBV5-1 with TRBJ2-3, with 12 bases fitting TRBD1. With V trimmed by 1 base and J by 4 bases, 4 bases remained unmatched. The CDR3 contains 16 residues. Looked up from germline, CDR1 is SGHRS and CDR2 is YFSETQ. Here the CDR3 DNA reads TGCGCCAGCAGCTTGAGGGGACAGGGGGCGTCAGATACGCAGTATTTT. It yields the protein CASSLRGQGASDTQYF.

Note on this clone: The same CDR3 can be traced to other DNA sequences in this sample. This chain connects TRBV19 to TRBJ1-2, with a tentative D call TRBD1 (6 bases). V was clipped by 4 bases and J by 0 bases, with 6 bases between them. This CDR3 contains 13 residues. The germline V gene has CDR1 LNHDA and CDR2 SQIVND (reference sequence). CDR3 bases: TGTGCCAGTAGTAACAGGGCTAACTATGGCTACACCTTC. It specifies CASSNRANYGYTF.

The chain has TRBV2 and TRBJ2-1, with TRBD2 as a possible D gene (5 bases). With 7 bases removed from V and 7 bases from J, the gap between germline ends came to 23 bases. This CDR3 comprises 16 residues. Germline CDR1 SNHLY, CDR2 FYNNEI. The CDR3 spells CASTSVDFGERNEQFF. In DNA, the CDR3 is TGTGCCAGCACCTCTGTCGACTTCGGGGAGAGAAATGAGCAGTTCTTC.

The chain couples TRBV6-6 to TRBJ1-5, with 8 bases identical to TRBD1. The CDR3 is 14 residues long. The germline V gene encodes CDR1 MNHNY and CDR2 SVGAGI (reference sequence). V shed 2 bases and J 5 bases; nucleotides not matched to a gene: 2. CDR3 protein: CASSYPDRDQPQHF. The DNA of the CDR3 is TGTGCCAGCAGTTACCCGGACAGGGATCAGCCCCAGCATTTT.

This rearrangement joins TRBV19 to TRBJ1-2; no clear D. Germline V lookup: CDR1 LNHDA, CDR2 SQIVND (reference sequence). This CDR3 region has 15 residues. Trimming left V 9 bases short and J 3 bases short, with 20 bases between. The CDR3 loop reads CASCLDPFGDYGYTF. The CDR3 DNA reads as TGTGCCAGCTGTTTGGATCCCTTCGGGGACTATGGCTACACCTTC. Based on the CDR3 plus reference TRBV19 and TRBJ1-2, the full variable domain is DGGITQSPKYLFRKEGQNVTLSCEQNLNHDAMYWYRQDPGQGLRLIYYSQIVNDFQKGDIAEGYSVSREKKESFPLTVTSAQKNPTAFYLCASCLDPFGDYGYTFGSGTRLTVV.

V and J are TRBV6-5 and TRBJ2-1, with 7 positions matching TRBD2. CDR1 and CDR2 (germline): MNHEY, SVGAGI. The CDR3 has 15 residues. Germline trimming cut 0 bases from V and 5 bases from J; bases unmatched to any gene: 4. CDR3 coding DNA: TGTGCCAGCAGTTACTCGGGACTACGAAACAATGAGCAGTTCTTC. Translation: CASSYSGLRNNEQFF.